The 21 T cell receptor beta chains in this list originate from one sample, sequenced in a study of post-analysis software for immune sequencing data. The study, taken as a whole, reports: Elevated frequency relative to controls characterized roughly 5 TRBV segments in patients, TRBV5-6, TRBV5-1 and TRBV20-1 among them.

What these receptors recognize is not known. Every TCR beta cDNA library bore unique molecular identifiers. Each CDR3 protein is one row after TCRdb ran MiXCR on the PCR reads. The table includes about 500,000 distinct CDR3 sequences, roughly 46% detected once. The sample consisted of blood. These TCRs come from a girl aged 10-17 years with multiple sclerosis.

At least ten counts were recorded for this clonotype. This chain uses TRBV25-1 with TRBJ1-1, with TRBD1 as a possible D gene (5 bases). V dropped 8 bases and J dropped 1 base, with 8 bases sitting between them. The V gene's germline CDR1 is MGHDK and CDR2 SYGVNS. The CDR3 is made up of 12 amino acids. CDR3 DNA sequence: TGTGCCAGCGGGGCAGCGAACACTGAAGCTTTCTTT. Amino acid sequence: CASGAANTEAFF. The whole variable domain, remainder taken from reference TRBV25-1 and TRBJ1-1, is EADIYQTPRYLVIGTGKKITLECSQTMGHDKMYWYQQDPGMELHLIHYSYGVNSTEKGDLSSESTVSRIRTEHFPLTLESARPSHTSQYLCASGAANTEAFFGQGTRLTVV.

The J gene is TRBJ2-7, the V gene TRBV9; TRBD2 matches at 7 bases. The J call is in doubt because the DNA end fits TRBJ2-5 better. CDR1 is SGDLS, CDR2 YYNGEE, per germline. CDR3 length equals 15 residues. The CDR3 DNA follows: TGTGCCAGCAGCGTAGCAGTAGGGGAGGGGGAGACCCAGTACTTC. It specifies CASSVAVGEGETQYF.

V gene TRBV9 combines with J gene TRBJ1-1; unclear D gene. Germline lookup yields CDR1 SGDLS and CDR2 YYNGEE. Trimming stripped 4 bases from V and 0 bases from J, with 10 bases between. The CDR3 length is 14 residues. CDR3 bases: TGTGCCAGCAGCACTTACGACATGAACACTGAAGCTTTCTTT. This encodes CASSTYDMNTEAFF.

The chain links TRBV9 to TRBJ2-1; tentative D call: TRBD1 (6 bases). CDR1 and CDR2 (germline): SGDLS, YYNGEE. CDR3 length: 14 residues. V dropped 0 bases and J dropped 9 bases, with 13 bases sitting between them. As DNA, the CDR3 is TGTGCCAGCAGCGTAGTTGACAGGTGGGGTGAGCAGTTCTTC. It translates to CASSVVDRWGEQFF.

The chain uses TRBV25-1 and TRBJ1-2; D unresolved. CDR3 length: 15 amino acids. The germline CDR1 and CDR2 sequences are MGHDK and SYGVNS. V lost 4 bases, J lost 0 bases, and 12 bases lay in between. The CDR3 is CASSGRTETNYGYTF. CDR3 bases: TGTGCCAGCAGTGGACGGACCGAAACTAACTATGGCTACACCTTC.

V usage is TRBV7-9 and J usage is TRBJ2-3; 10 positions agree with TRBD1. The CDR3 loop spans 16 amino acids. V lost 5 bases and J lost 1; bases outside the gene matches: 6. The germline CDR1 and CDR2 sequences are SEHNR and FQNEAQ (reference sequence). The CDR3 loop reads CASSDTGQGGTDTQYF. CDR3 DNA sequence: TGTGCCAGCAGCGATACAGGACAGGGGGGCACAGATACGCAGTATTTT.

This clonotype was detected only a few times. The gene calls are TRBV5-1 and TRBJ1-5; D gene unclear. From germline, CDR1 is SGHRS and CDR2 YFSETQ. V gave up 0 bases and J gave up 10 bases, with 11 bases separating them. The CDR3 has 13 amino acids. The CDR3 sequence: CASSLEHGLPQHF. The CDR3 bases are TGCGCCAGCAGCTTGGAACATGGGCTACCCCAGCATTTT.

This chain uses TRBV7-9 with TRBJ2-1, with 12 positions matching TRBD2. V lost 5 bases and J lost 5; bases outside the gene matches: 1. The length of the CDR3 is 14 residues. Germline V gene sequence: CDR1 SEHNR, CDR2 FQNEAQ (reference sequence). The DNA for the CDR3 is TGTGCCAGCAGCGGGACTAGCGGGCACAATGAGCAGTTCTTC. This translates into CASSGTSGHNEQFF.

This clonotype was counted a few times. The chain is built from TRBV20-1 and TRBJ2-5, with 13 bases matching TRBD2. After removal of 5 bases from V and 4 bases from J, the junction contained 10 bases not matched to a gene. This CDR3 contains 16 residues. Germline assignment: CDR1 DFQATT and CDR2 SNEGSKA (reference sequence). The DNA of the CDR3 is TGCAGTGCTCCCCCCGGACTAGCGGGAGTACGAGAGACCCAGTACTTC. This sequence encodes CSAPPGLAGVRETQYF.

This clonotype was counted between two and nine times. V usage is TRBV7-2 and J usage is TRBJ2-7; 9 bases map to TRBD1. V lost 5 bases to trimming and J lost 7 bases; unmatched junction nucleotides: 9. Germline loops: CDR1 SGHTA, CDR2 FQGNSA. The CDR3 has 14 amino acids. CDR3 residues: CASSGPQGAREQYF. CDR3 DNA: TGTGCCAGCAGCGGTCCACAGGGGGCTAGGGAGCAGTACTTC.

Only a few counts were recorded for this clonotype. This chain connects TRBV7-3 to TRBJ2-7; D is uncertain. V gave up 2 bases and J gave up 5 bases, with 10 bases separating them. This CDR3 contains 13 residues. The germline CDR1 and CDR2 sequences are SGHTA and FQGTGA. CDR3 DNA sequence: TGTGCCAGCAGCTTATTCCCGCAGGACGAGCAGTACTTC. It codes for CASSLFPQDEQYF.

Ten or more counts support this clonotype. J is TRBJ2-7 and V is TRBV29-1; D uncertain. CDR1 is SQVTM and CDR2 is ANQGSEA in the germline V gene. The CDR3 sequence is 14 residues long. V was shortened by 8 bases and J by 4 bases, with 21 bases between the two germline ends. CDR3 residues: CSITTANALYEQYF. In nucleotides, the CDR3 is TGCAGCATTACCACCGCCAACGCACTTTACGAGCAGTACTTC.

The rearrangement joins TRBV20-1 to TRBJ2-7, with D tentatively TRBD2 (6 bases). The CDR3 has 14 amino acids. V lost 3 bases to trimming and J lost 5 bases, with 17 bases between them. CDR1 and CDR2 (germline): DFQATT, SNEGSKA (reference sequence). The CDR3 sequence: CSARIAGSSHEQYF. The CDR3 nucleotides are TGCAGTGCTAGGATTGCGGGATCGTCCCACGAGCAGTACTTC.

The V gene is TRBV28, the J gene TRBJ2-7, with 10 bases aligning to TRBD1. The J segment lost 7 bases and the V segment lost 8 bases, leaving 14 bases of the junction unmatched. Germline V CDR1 and CDR2: MDHEN, SYDVKM. This CDR3 has 15 residues. The CDR3 DNA is TGTGCCAGCTTTTTGAGGACAGGGGGACGAGAAGAGCAGTACTTC. Protein sequence: CASFLRTGGREEQYF. The full variable domain, completed using reference TRBV28 and TRBJ2-7, is DVKVTQSSRYLVKRTGEKVFLECVQDMDHENMFWYRQDPGLGLRLIYFSYDVKMKEKGDIPEGYSVSREKKERFSLILESASTNQTSMYLCASFLRTGGREEQYFGPGTRLTVT.

This clonotype appeared a few times. The chain employs TRBV20-1 and TRBJ1-5; 7 positions agree with TRBD1. Germline assignment: CDR1 DFQATT and CDR2 SNEGSKA (reference sequence). The CDR3 consists of 14 residues. Unmatched junction bases numbered 9, after V lost 6 bases and J lost 4 bases. The CDR3 sequence is CSAIDRERNQPQHF. The CDR3 DNA is TGCAGTGCAATCGACAGGGAGAGAAATCAGCCCCAGCATTTT.

The chain combines TRBV20-1 with TRBJ2-5, with D perhaps matching TRBD1 (6 bases). With 3 bases removed from V and 1 base from J, the gap between germline ends came to 15 bases. CDR1 is DFQATT, CDR2 SNEGSKA, per germline (reference sequence). CDR3 length equals 15 residues. CDR3 coding DNA: TGCAGTGCTAGGTGGGGGAGAGGGGGCCAAGAGACCCAGTACTTC. It codes for CSARWGRGGQETQYF.

This clonotype was counted only a few times. This sequence joins TRBV29-1 and TRBJ2-1; 9 bases map to TRBD2. The V gene's germline CDR1 is SQVTM and CDR2 ANQGSEA. This CDR3 has 19 residues. V gave up 6 bases and J gave up 3 bases; unmatched junction bases: 21. In nucleotides, the CDR3 is TGCAGCGTCCGAAGGGGTGGCGGGAGGGTCCAAATGCTCTACAATGAGCAGTTCTTC. Amino acid sequence: CSVRRGGGRVQMLYNEQFF.

The V gene is TRBV7-2, the J gene TRBJ2-7; 9 nucleotides align to TRBD2. V gave up 1 base and J gave up 2 bases; unmatched junction bases: 3. Germline V gene data show CDR1 as SGHTA and CDR2 as FQGNSA. The CDR3 sequence is 15 residues long. CDR3 coding DNA: TGTGCCAGCAGCTTAGGCGGCGGGAGGGCCTACGAGCAGTACTTC. This codes for CASSLGGGRAYEQYF.

This clonotype occurred once. This chain joins TRBV19 and TRBJ2-3; 8 nucleotides match TRBD2. Germline trimming cut 8 bases from V and 0 bases from J; bases unmatched to any gene: 10. This CDR3 has 16 amino acids. Germline V gene lookup returns CDR1 LNHDA and CDR2 SQIVND (reference sequence). CDR3 protein: CASAVGSGTSTDTQYF. The CDR3 DNA is TGTGCCAGTGCCGTCGGTAGCGGGACAAGCACAGATACGCAGTATTTT. The whole variable domain, remainder taken from reference TRBV19 and TRBJ2-3, is DGGITQSPKYLFRKEGQNVTLSCEQNLNHDAMYWYRQDPGQGLRLIYYSQIVNDFQKGDIAEGYSVSREKKESFPLTVTSAQKNPTAFYLCASAVGSGTSTDTQYFGPGTRLTVL.

This clonotype was seen only a few times. J is TRBJ2-7 and V is TRBV29-1, with D possibly TRBD1 on 5 matching bases. This CDR3 contains 13 residues. Germline loops: CDR1 SQVTM, CDR2 ANQGSEA. The V and J ends lost 3 bases and 0 bases respectively, with 9 bases between them. The CDR3 sequence: CSVEADTSYEQYF. Here the CDR3 DNA reads TGCAGCGTTGAGGCGGACACCTCCTACGAGCAGTACTTC.

This chain links TRBV7-2 with TRBJ2-1; weak D call: TRBD2 (7 bases). Trimming removed 0 bases at V and 2 bases at J, with 26 bases between. Germline values: CDR1 SGHTA, CDR2 FQGNSA. The CDR3 is 21 amino acids. The CDR3 DNA follows: TGTGCCAGCAGCTTAGCCTTTTTCGGAGGAGGGGGGGGAGGCCCCTACAATGAGCAGTTCTTC. Translation gives CASSLAFFGGGGGGPYNEQFF. Full variable domain (rest looked up from reference TRBV7-2 and TRBJ2-1): GAGVSQSPSNKVTEKGKDVELRCDPISGHTALYWYRQSLGQGLEFLIYFQGNSAPDKSGLPSDRFSAERTGGSVSTLTIQRTQQEDSAVYLCASSLAFFGGGGGGPYNEQFFGPGTRLTVL.